This T cell receptor beta chain was sequenced for a study of cytomegalovirus exposure and HLA in healthy donors. Turning to the study itself: Out of around 360 genotyped donors, 81% belonged to the Caucasian-associated ancestry cluster.

This PCR relied on a set of 60 Vbeta primers and 13 Jbeta primers. TCRdb keeps only in-frame clones here, not all; method: immunoSEQ multiplex PCR. In the table there are 100,000 or so clones, more than 60% of which are singletons. Broader study findings: It was reported that TCR beta sequences correctly inferred the HLA-A and HLA-B alleles for most subjects.

Points on this clone: Its antigen is unidentified.

The CDR3 is 17 amino acids. The V gene lost 5 bases and the J gene lost 4 bases, with 23 bases spanning the gap. Per germline, CDR1 LNHDA and CDR2 SQIVND (reference sequence). The genes are TRBV19 and TRBJ1-1; D possibly corresponds to TRBD1 (6 bases). The sequenced sample consisted of PBMCs. This clonotype was obtained from a female donor in good health and CMV-seronegative. The CDR3 coding sequence is TGTGCCAGTAGTTCCGGGACAAGGGGTGGGTTGGCCACTGAAGCTTTCTTT. It translates to CASSSGTRGGLATEAFF.